The sequence of this TCR beta chain was determined in a study of T cells in Graves' hyperthyroidism and ophthalmopathy. Across the whole study: The initial diagnosis was the point when peripheral blood was collected, ahead of any treatment. General study results and limits: In blood, most of the thyroid clonotypes expanded above 0.001 were also present.

Using RNA transcripts as the source, TCR beta CDR3 regions were amplified. First-round RT-PCR of the TCR CDR3 relied on the HTBI primer set. MiXCR, applied by TCRdb to the multiplex PCR reads, yields one record per CDR3 protein. The sample has about 760,000 distinct CDR3 sequences, around a third seen once. Diagnosis relied on clinical symptoms, serum thyroxine and TRAb, thyroid ultrasound and orbital computed tomography. V dropped 7 bases and J dropped 6; count of bases not matched to a gene: 7. Germline V gene lookup returns CDR1 LNHNV and CDR2 YYDKDF (reference sequence). This CDR3 has 13 residues. To note about this clonotype: The antigen remains unidentified.

The chain employs TRBV15 and TRBJ2-7, with TRBD1 matching 9 bases. The sequenced sample was blood. This TCR came from a woman in her 40s with Graves' hyperthyroidism. The DNA of the CDR3 is TGTGCCACCAAACCGGGACAGGGAGGCGAGCAGTACTTC. This codes for CATKPGQGGEQYF.